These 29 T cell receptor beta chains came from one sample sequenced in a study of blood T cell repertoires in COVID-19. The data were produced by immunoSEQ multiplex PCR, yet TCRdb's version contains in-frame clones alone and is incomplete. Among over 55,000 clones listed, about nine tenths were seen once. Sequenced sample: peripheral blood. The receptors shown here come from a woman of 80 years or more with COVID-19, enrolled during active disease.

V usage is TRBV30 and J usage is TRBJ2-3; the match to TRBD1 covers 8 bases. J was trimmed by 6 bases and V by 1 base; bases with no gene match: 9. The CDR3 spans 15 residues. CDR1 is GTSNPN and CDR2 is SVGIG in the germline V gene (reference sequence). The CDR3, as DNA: TGTGCCTGGAGTGAAAGGGGCAGGGGGCATGATACGCAGTATTTT. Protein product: CAWSERGRGHDTQYF.

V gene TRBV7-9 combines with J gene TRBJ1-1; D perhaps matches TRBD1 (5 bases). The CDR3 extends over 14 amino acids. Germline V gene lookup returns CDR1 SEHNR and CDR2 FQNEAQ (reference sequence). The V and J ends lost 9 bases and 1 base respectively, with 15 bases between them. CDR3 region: CASGTEGSNTEAFF. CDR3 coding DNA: TGTGCCAGTGGGACGGAGGGATCGAACACTGAAGCTTTCTTT.

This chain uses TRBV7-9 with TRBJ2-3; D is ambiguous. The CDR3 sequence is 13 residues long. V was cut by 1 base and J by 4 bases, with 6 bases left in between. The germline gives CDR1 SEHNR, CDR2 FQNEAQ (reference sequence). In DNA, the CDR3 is TGTGCCAGCAGCTTAGACGGGTCAGATACGCAGTATTTT. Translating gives CASSLDGSDTQYF.

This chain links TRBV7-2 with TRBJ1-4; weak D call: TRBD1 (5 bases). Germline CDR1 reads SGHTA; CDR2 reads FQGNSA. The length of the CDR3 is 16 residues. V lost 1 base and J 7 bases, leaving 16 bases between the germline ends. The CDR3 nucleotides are TGTGCCAGCAGCTTAGTGGGCGGGACTACGTCTGAAAAACTGTTTTTT. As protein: CASSLVGGTTSEKLFF.

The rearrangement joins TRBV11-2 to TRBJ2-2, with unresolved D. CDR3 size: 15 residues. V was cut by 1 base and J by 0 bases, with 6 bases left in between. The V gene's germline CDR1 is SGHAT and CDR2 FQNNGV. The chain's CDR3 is CASSLGQSNTGELFF. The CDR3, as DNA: TGTGCCAGCAGCTTAGGGCAGTCGAACACCGGGGAGCTGTTTTTT.

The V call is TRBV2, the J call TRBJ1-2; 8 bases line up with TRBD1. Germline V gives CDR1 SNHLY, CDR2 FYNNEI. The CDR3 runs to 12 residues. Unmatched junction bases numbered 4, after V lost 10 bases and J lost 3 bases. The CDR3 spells CAKQGVDYGYTF. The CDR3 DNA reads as TGTGCCAAACAGGGGGTGGACTATGGCTACACCTTC.

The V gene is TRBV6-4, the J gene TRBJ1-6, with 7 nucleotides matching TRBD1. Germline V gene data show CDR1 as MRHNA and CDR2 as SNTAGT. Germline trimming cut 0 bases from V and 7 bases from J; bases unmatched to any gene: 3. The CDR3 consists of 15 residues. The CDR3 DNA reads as TGTGCCAGCAGTGACTCCACCAGGGGGAATTCACCCCTCCACTTT. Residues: CASSDSTRGNSPLHF.

The CDR3 DNA is TGTGCCAGCAGCCAAGGGCCGTATAGCAATCAGCCCCAGCATTTT. Encoded protein: CASSQGPYSNQPQHF. This chain uses TRBV3-1 (or the pseudogene TRBV3-2) with TRBJ1-5, with unresolved D. The V and J ends lost 1 base and 0 bases respectively, with 7 bases between them. CDR1 LGHDT and CDR2 YNNKEL come from the germline V gene (reference sequence). The CDR3 has 15 amino acids.

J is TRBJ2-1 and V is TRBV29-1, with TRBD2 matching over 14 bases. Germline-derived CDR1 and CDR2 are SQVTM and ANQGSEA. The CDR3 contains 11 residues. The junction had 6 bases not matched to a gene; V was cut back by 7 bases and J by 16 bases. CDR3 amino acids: CSGGLAGGDFF. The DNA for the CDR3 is TGCAGCGGAGGACTAGCGGGGGGTGATTTCTTC.

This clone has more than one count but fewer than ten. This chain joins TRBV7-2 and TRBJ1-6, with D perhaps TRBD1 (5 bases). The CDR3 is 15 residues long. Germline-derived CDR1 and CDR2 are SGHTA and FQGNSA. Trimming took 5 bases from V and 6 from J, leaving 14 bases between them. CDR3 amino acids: CASSPRGTLNSPLHF. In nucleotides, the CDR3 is TGTGCCAGCAGCCCGCGGGGCACTCTTAATTCACCCCTCCACTTT.

The CDR3 DNA follows: TGTGCCAGCAGCCGGGGAGGGTTTAACACCGGGGAGCTGTTTTTT. This translates into CASSRGGFNTGELFF. V gene TRBV7-2 combines with J gene TRBJ2-2; 7 bases align to TRBD2. V shed 5 bases and J 2 bases; nucleotides not matched to a gene: 5. Germline V gives CDR1 SGHTA, CDR2 FQGNSA. The CDR3 has 15 amino acids.

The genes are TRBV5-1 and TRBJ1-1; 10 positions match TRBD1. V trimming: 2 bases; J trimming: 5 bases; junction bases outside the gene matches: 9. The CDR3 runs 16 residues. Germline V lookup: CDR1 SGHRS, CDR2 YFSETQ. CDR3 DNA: TGCGCCAGCAGCTTCTCCCGGGACAGGGGTATAACTGAAGCTTTCTTT. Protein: CASSFSRDRGITEAFF.

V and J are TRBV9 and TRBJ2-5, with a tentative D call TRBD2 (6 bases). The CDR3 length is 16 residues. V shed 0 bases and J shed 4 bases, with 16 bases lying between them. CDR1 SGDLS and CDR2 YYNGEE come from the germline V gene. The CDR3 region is CASSVADIGGLETQYF. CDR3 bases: TGTGCCAGCAGCGTAGCGGACATTGGGGGGTTAGAGACCCAGTACTTC. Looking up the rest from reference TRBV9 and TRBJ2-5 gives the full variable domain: DSGVTQTPKHLITATGQRVTLRCSPRSGDLSVYWYQQSLDQGLQFLIQYYNGEERAKGNILERFSAQQFPDLHSELNLSSLELGDSALYFCASSVADIGGLETQYFGPGTRLLVL.

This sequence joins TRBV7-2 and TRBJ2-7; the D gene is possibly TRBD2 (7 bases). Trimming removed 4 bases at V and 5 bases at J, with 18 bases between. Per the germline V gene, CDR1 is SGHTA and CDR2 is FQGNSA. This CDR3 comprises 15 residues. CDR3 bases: TGTGCCAGCAGCTCGTCGGGGGGCGTTTTCGACGAGCAGTACTTC. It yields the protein CASSSSGGVFDEQYF.

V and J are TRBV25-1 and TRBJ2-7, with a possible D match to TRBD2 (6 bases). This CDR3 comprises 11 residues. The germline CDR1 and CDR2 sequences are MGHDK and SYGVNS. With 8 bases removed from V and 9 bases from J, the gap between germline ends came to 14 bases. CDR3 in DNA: TGTGCCAGCGATGGAGGGGTCCTGCAGTACTTC. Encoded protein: CASDGGVLQYF.

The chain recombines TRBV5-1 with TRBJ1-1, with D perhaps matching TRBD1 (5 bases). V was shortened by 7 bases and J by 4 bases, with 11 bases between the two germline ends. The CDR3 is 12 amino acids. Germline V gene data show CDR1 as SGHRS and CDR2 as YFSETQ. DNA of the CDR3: TGCGCCAGCGGAGTCCAGGGCACTGAAGCTTTCTTT. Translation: CASGVQGTEAFF.

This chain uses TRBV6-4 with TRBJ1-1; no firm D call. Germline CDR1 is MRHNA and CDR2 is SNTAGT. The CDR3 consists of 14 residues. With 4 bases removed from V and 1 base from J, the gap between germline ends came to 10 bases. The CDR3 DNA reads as TGTGCCAGCAGTGCTAACCGACAGAACACTGAAGCTTTCTTT. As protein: CASSANRQNTEAFF.

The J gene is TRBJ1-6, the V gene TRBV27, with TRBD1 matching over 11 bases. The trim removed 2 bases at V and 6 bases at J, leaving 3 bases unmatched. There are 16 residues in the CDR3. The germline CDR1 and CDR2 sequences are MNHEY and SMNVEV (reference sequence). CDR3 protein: CASSLRTGGFNSPLHF. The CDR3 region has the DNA TGTGCCAGCAGTTTAAGGACAGGGGGCTTTAATTCACCCCTCCACTTT.

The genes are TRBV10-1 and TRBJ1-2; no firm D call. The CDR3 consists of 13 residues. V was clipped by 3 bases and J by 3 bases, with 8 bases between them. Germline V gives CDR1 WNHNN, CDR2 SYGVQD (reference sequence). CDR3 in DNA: TGCGCCAGCAGTGACGGGGTTGACTATGGCTACACCTTC. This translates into CASSDGVDYGYTF.

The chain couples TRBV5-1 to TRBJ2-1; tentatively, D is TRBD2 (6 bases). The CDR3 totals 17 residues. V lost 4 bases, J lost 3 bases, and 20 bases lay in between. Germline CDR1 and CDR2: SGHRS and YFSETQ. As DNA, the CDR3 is TGCGCCAGCAGCGTCGCGCGGGGCGGAACAAACTACAATGAGCAGTTCTTC. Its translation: CASSVARGGTNYNEQFF. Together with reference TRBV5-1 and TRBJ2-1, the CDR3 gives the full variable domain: KAGVTQTPRYLIKTRGQQVTLSCSPISGHRSVSWYQQTPGQGLQFLFEYFSETQRNKGNFPGRFSGRQFSNSRSEMNVSTLELGDSALYLCASSVARGGTNYNEQFFGPGTRLTVL.

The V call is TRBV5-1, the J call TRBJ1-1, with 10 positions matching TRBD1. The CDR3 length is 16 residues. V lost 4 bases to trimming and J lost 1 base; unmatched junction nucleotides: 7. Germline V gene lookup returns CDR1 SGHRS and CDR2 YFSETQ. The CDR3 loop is CASSTGTGVGNTEAFF. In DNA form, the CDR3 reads TGCGCCAGCAGCACCGGGACAGGGGTTGGGAACACTGAAGCTTTCTTT.

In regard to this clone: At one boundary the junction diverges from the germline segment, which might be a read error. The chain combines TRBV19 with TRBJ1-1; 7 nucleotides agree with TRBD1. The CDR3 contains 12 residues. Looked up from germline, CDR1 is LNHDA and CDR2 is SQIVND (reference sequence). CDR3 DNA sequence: TGTGCCAGTAGGGGACAGAACGCTGAAGCTTTCTTT. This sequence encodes CASRGQNAEAFF.

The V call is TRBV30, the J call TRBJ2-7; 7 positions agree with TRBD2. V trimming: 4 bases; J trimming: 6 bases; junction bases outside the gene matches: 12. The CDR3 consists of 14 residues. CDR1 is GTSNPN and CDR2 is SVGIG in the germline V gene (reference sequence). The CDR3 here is CAWTSGGGGSEQYF. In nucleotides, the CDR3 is TGTGCCTGGACTAGCGGCGGGGGAGGGAGCGAGCAGTACTTC.

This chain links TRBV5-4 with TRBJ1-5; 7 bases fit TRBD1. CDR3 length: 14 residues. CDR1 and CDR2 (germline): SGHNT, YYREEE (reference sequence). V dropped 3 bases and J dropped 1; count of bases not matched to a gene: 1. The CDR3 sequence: CASSSQGSNQPQHF. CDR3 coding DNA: TGTGCCAGCAGCTCACAGGGGAGCAATCAGCCCCAGCATTTT.

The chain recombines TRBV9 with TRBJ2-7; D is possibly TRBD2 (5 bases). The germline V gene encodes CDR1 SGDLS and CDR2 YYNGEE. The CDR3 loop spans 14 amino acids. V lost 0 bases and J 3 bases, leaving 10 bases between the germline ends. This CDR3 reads CASSVGGLDYEQYF. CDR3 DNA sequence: TGTGCCAGCAGCGTAGGCGGGCTTGACTACGAGCAGTACTTC.

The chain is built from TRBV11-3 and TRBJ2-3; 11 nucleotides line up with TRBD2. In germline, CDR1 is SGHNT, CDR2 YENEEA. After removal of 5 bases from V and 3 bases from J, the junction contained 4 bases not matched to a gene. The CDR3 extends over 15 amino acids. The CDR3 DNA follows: TGTGCCAGCAGCATAGCGGGGGGGCTTACAGATACGCAGTATTTT. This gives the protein CASSIAGGLTDTQYF.

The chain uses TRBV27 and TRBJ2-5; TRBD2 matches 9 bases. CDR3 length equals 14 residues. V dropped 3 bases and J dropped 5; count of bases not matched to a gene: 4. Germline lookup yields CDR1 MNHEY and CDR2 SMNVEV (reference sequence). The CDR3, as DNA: TGTGCCAGCAGTTTTGGGACTAGCCCTGAGACCCAGTACTTC. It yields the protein CASSFGTSPETQYF.

The CDR3 loop reads CASSRDRGYTEAFF. The CDR3 DNA follows: TGTGCCAGCAGCCGGGACAGGGGTTACACTGAAGCTTTCTTT. The J gene is TRBJ1-1, the V gene TRBV11-1; 10 nucleotides align to TRBD1. V lost 5 bases and J lost 3; bases outside the gene matches: 3. The germline V gene has CDR1 SGHAT and CDR2 FQDESV (reference sequence). This CDR3 region has 14 residues.

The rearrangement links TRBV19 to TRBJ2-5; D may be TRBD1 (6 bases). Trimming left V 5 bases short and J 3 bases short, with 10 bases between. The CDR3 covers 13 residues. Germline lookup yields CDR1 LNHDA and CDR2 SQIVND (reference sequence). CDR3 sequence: CASSGQSKETQYF. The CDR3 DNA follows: TGTGCCAGTAGTGGACAGAGTAAAGAGACCCAGTACTTC.